This T cell receptor (beta chain) was documented in a study of T cell repertoires in cytomegalovirus infection (dated by TCRdb to about 2019). With respect to the entire study: The HLA type of each donor mattered for the analysis, because public TCR beta signatures pointed to carriage of CMV infection along with the matching HLA type.

As to this clonotype: Its antigen specificity is not known. Per-base quality was not reported, and no clone a single base away is much larger than it.

V is reduced by 6 bases and J by 5 bases, leaving a spacing of 13 bases between them. The cysteine opens and the phenylalanine closes a CDR3 of 13 amino acids. The read is trimmed to its CDR3 DNA, 39 bases read in frame from base 1. CDR1 is given as MNHEY and CDR2 as SMNVEV, both from the germline V gene (reference sequence). TCRdb names Illumina HiSeq 1500 as the instrument used. Starting from the raw public reads, TCRdb applied fastp trimming at Q25, assembled clones with MiXCR and retained in-frame beta chains. Each CDR3 protein gets just one entry, which takes the most common genes and DNA from the rows behind it. The sample yields about 490,000 distinct CDR3 sequences; about 15% were counted once. 20% to 30% of the sample is held by the ten biggest clonotypes. Paper-wide results and their limitations: The ex vivo response was dominated by HLA-C-restricted CMV-specific TCR beta clonotypes, which also provided the single most frequent clonotype in two of eight donors. In both this cohort and an independent roughly 400-donor cohort, the cumulative frequency of public TCR beta family members distinguished carriers of CMV infection plus the relevant HLA type.

The specimen sequenced was CD8+ T cells from PBMCs. This chain joins TRBV27 to TRBJ2-5; the D gene cannot be resolved reliably. This receptor was identified in a human donor in good health (CMV status not recorded). Some clones in this sample may be carry-over from other donors' samples. The CDR3 reads as follows: CASRPWALETQYF. The DNA is as follows: TGTGCCAGCAGACCCTGGGCCCTCGAGACCCAGTACTTC.